This entry concerns a single T cell receptor beta chain. Its target is not known. Germline trimming cut 7 bases from V and 0 bases from J; bases unmatched to any gene: 6. Germline loops: CDR1 SQVTM, CDR2 ANQGSEA. The CDR3 consists of 14 residues. The cohort excluded patients with autoimmune disease history or systemic immunosuppression. Clones were sequenced by immunoSEQ multiplex PCR, and TCRdb holds only the in-frame ones, with some missing. The sample shows about 20,000 clones, approximately 83% of them seen only once. The sample belongs to a study of OX40 agonist ivuxolimab in advanced cancers. Study outcomes and limitations: At 0.1-3.0 mg/kg, partial responders had clonal expansion among the lowest observed. Clonal expansion was seen in CD4+ and CD8+ blood T cells by week 6 at 0.1 to 3.0 mg/kg.

The sequencing used CD4+ or CD8+ T cells sorted from blood, collected in a trial of the OX40 agonist ivuxolimab. This TCR was sampled from an adult with an advanced solid tumor such as melanoma, head and neck, liver or kidney cancer. The J gene is TRBJ2-3, the V gene TRBV29-1, with 8 bases aligning to TRBD2. Here the CDR3 DNA reads TGCAGCGCCGAAGCTAGCGGGAGCACAGATACGCAGTATTTT. This translates into CSAEASGSTDTQYF.